This T cell receptor beta chain was identified during a study of shared clonotypes between healthy human individuals. Per the original data handling: ImmunoSEQ gave junction-only sequences without quality scores, so filtering differed. Here immunoSEQ multiplex PCR was the method, and the copy in TCRdb shows in-frame clones only, minus some. V, J and clone size are taken as reported in that table, and D and trimming were inferred from the DNA itself. This table has about 1.4 million clones, 95% to 97% appearing once. Germline V gene lookup returns CDR1 SNHLY and CDR2 FYNNEI. V was shortened by 8 bases and J by 8 bases, with 19 bases between the two germline ends. The CDR3 consists of 14 residues.

This clonotype originated in a man aged 25-45 years in good health. The specimen was naive CD4+ T cells sorted from blood. Subset defined: CD45RA+ positively selected. J is TRBJ2-1 and V is TRBV2; D gene ambiguous. The CDR3 protein is CASSTYLRNDEQFF. In DNA form, the CDR3 reads TGTGCCAGCTCAACTTATCTAAGGAACGATGAGCAGTTCTTC. Combining the CDR3 with reference TRBV2 and TRBJ2-1 gives the whole variable domain EPEVTQTPSHQVTQMGQEVILRCVPISNHLYFYWYRQILGQKVEFLVSFYNNEISEKSEIFDDQFSVERPDGSNFTLKIRSTKLEDSAMYFCASSTYLRNDEQFFGPGTRLTVL.